This T cell receptor beta chain derives from a study of graft-versus-host responses after intestinal transplantation. Study-level background: Recipients were all induced with anti-thymocyte globulin, then given tacrolimus and steroids for 3 to 4 years. Overall study findings and caveats: Recipient marrow showed GvH clones, some seen first in ileum or blood. Individuals who had graft-donor T cell macrochimerism had allografts that showed high graft-versus-host to host-versus-graft clonal ratios. Maximum circulating GvH clone levels tracked with early post-transplant HvG decreases.

This CDR3 contains 13 residues. V was trimmed by 0 bases and J by 4 bases, leaving 5 bases between them. Germline assignment: CDR1 SGHRS and CDR2 YFSETQ. About this clone: Its antigen is unidentified.

Only in-frame clones appear in the TCRdb table, and some are missing; sequencing was by immunoSEQ multiplex PCR. The repertoire has some 45,000 clones, roughly nine tenths of them found once; the top ten carry about 4.6%. This sample comprised PBMCs, obtained 524 days after transplant. This TCR came from a human patient who received an intestinal transplant, so some T cells may come from the graft donor. This rearrangement joins TRBV5-1 to TRBJ2-1; D remains ambiguous. CDR3 sequence (DNA): TGCGCCAGCAGCTTGGTTCTGTACAATGAGCAGTTCTTC. It specifies CASSLVLYNEQFF.